This TCR beta chain was obtained from a study of blood T cell repertoires in COVID-19. Profiled with immunoSEQ multiplex PCR; TCRdb holds only in-frame clones, not every one. The table includes around 300,000 clones, around nine tenths detected once. Sequencing was carried out using PBMCs or T cells enriched from blood (not recorded which). This sequence originates from a woman aged 30 to 39 who had recovered from COVID-19.

The CDR3 bases are TGTGCCAGCAGTTCCCCGGGACTAGCGGGAGGTTCCGGCTACGAGCAGTACTTC. It yields the protein CASSSPGLAGGSGYEQYF. This chain links TRBV27 with TRBJ2-7, with 15 bases fitting TRBD2. Germline V gives CDR1 MNHEY, CDR2 SMNVEV (reference sequence). There are 18 residues in the CDR3. With 4 bases clipped from V and 3 bases from J, the junction kept 10 bases outside the gene matches.